This T cell receptor (beta chain) appears in the sequencing data of a study of T-cell reconstitution after alpha-beta-depleted transplantation in children. Unique molecular identifiers were used in preparing the TCRbeta library. TCRdb recomputed calls from the PCR reads with MiXCR, one row per CDR3 protein. The sample contains about 1,000,000 distinct CDR3 sequences, 25% to 35% of which appear only once. The sequence was obtained from a boy under three years old who had a stem cell transplant for SCID, so the T cells may come from the graft donor. Sequencing used PBMCs, mostly from graft donor cells, obtained 360 days after TCRalphabeta/CD19-depleted stem cell transplant.

The CDR3 nucleotides are TGTGCCAGCAGCCTCCGGGAGGCGAGCACTGAAGCTTTCTTT. It yields the protein CASSLREASTEAFF. The chain combines TRBV9 with TRBJ1-1; D gene unclear. The V gene lost 4 bases and the J gene lost 4 bases, with 14 bases spanning the gap. The CDR3 is made up of 14 amino acids. Looked up from germline, CDR1 is SGDLS and CDR2 is YYNGEE.